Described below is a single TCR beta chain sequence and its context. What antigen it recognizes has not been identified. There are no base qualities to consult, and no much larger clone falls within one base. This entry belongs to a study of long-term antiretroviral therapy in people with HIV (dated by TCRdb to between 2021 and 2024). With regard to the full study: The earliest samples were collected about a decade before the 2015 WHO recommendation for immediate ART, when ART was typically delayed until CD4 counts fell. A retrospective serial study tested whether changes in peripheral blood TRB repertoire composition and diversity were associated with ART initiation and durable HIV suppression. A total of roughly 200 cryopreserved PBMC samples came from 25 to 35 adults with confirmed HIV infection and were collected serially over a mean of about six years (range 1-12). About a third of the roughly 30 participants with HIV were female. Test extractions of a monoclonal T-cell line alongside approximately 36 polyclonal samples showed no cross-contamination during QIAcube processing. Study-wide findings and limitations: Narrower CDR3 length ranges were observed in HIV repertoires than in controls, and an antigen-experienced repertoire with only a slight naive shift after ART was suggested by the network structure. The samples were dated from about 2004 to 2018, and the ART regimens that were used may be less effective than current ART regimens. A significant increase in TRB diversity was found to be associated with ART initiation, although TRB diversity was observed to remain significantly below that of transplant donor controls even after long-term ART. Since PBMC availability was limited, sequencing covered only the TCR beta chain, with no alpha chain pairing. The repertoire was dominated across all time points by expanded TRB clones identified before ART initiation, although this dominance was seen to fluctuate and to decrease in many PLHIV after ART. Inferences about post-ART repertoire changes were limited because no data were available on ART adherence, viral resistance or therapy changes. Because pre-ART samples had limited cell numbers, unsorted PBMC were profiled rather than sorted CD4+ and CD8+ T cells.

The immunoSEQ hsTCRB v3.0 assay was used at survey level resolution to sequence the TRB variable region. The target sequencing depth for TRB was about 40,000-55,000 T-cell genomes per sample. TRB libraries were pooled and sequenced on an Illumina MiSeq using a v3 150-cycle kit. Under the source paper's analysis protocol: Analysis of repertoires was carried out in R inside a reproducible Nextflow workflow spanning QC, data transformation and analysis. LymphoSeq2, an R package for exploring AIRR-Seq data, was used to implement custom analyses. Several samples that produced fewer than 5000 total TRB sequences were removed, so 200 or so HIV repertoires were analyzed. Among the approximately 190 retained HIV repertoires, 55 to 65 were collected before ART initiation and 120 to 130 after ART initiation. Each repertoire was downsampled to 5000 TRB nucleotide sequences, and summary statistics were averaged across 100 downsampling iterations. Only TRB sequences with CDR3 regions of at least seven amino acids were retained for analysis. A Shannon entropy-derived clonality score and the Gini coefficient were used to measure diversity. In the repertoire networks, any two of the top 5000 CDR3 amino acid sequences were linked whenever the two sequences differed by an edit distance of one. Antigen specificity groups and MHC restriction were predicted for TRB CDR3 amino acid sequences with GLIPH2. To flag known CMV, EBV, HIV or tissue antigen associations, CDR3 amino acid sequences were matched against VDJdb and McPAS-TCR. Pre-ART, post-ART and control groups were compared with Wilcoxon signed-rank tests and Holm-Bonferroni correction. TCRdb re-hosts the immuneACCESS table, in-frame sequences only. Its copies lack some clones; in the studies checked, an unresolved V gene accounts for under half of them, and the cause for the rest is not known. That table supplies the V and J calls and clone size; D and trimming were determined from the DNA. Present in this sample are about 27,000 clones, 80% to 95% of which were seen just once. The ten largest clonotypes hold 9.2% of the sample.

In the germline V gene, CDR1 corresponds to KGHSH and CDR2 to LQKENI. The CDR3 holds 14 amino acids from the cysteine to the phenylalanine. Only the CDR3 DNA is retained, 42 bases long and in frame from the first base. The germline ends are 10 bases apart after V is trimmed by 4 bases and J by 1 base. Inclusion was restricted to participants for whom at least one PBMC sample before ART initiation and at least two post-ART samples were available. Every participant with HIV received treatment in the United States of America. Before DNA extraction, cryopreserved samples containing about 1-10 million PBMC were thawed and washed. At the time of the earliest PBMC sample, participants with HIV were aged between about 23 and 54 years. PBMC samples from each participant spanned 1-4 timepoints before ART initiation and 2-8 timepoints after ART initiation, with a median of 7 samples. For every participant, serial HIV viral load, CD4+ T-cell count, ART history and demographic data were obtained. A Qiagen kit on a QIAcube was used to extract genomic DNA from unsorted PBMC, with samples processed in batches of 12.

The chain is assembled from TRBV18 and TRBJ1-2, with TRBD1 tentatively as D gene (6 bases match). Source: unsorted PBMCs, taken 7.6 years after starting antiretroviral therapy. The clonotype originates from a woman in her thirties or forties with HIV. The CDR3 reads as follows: CASSLKDSNYGYTF. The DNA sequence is TGTGCCAGCTCACTCAAGGACAGTAACTATGGCTACACCTTC.